This TCR beta chain was sequenced in a study of blood T cell repertoires in COVID-19. The wider study: Researchers got acute and convalescent COVID-19 samples from the United States, Italy and Spain. From T cells, B-cell-depleted T cells, or PBMCs came the material, which was cDNA or gDNA.

Produced via immunoSEQ multiplex PCR; TCRdb's table is partial and in-frame only. The data show around 230,000 clones, more than 75% seen once. With 7 bases clipped from V and 7 bases from J, the junction kept 4 bases outside the gene matches. The CDR3 totals 14 residues. Germline V CDR1 and CDR2: SNHLY, FYNNEI. This clone has a handful of counts. The specimen was peripheral blood. The chain uses TRBV2 and TRBJ2-7; 16 nucleotides match TRBD2. This clonotype originated in a woman in her sixties with active or convalescent COVID-19. The CDR3 DNA reads TGTGCCAGCACCCCGGGACTAGCGGGAGGGGAGCAGTACTTC. Translation: CASTPGLAGGEQYF.